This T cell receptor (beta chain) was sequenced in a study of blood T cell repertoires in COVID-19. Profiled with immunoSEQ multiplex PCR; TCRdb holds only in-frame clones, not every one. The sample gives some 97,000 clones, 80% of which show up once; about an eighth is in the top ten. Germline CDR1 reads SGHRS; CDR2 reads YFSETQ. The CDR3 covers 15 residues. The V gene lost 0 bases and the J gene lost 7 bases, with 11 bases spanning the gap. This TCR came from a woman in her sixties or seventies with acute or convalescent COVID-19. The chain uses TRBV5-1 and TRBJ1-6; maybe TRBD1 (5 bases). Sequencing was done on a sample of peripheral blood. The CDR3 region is CASSLAGQGNSPLHF. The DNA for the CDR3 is TGCGCCAGCAGCTTGGCGGGCCAGGGCAATTCACCCCTCCACTTT.